One and the same sample provided the 28 T cell receptor beta chains below, sequenced in a study of T cell responses to AZD1222 COVID-19 vaccine. TCRdb keeps only in-frame clones here, not all; method: immunoSEQ multiplex PCR. The sample lists around 100,000 clones, 70% to 90% occurring once. The sequences come from peripheral blood, collected 28 days after the second AZD1222 dose. Receptor source: an adult who received the AZD1222 COVID-19 vaccine.

The gene calls are TRBV25-1 and TRBJ1-3; D is possibly TRBD1 (5 bases). The germline gives CDR1 MGHDK, CDR2 SYGVNS. The CDR3 has 13 residues. The V end was cut by 7 bases, the J end by 4 bases, with 11 bases between. The CDR3 sequence is CASTSDMGNTIYF. CDR3 DNA sequence: TGTGCCAGCACCTCGGACATGGGAAACACCATATATTTT.

The V call is TRBV6-1, the J call TRBJ1-5; 7 nucleotides align to TRBD1. The CDR3 runs to 16 residues. V shed 4 bases, J shed 6 bases, and the junction held 12 bases outside the gene matches. The germline gives CDR1 MNHNS, CDR2 SASEGT. The CDR3 here is CASSGPRGRSLQPQHF. The CDR3 DNA is TGTGCCAGCAGTGGGCCGAGGGGGCGCAGCCTTCAGCCCCAGCATTTT.

J is TRBJ1-4 and V is TRBV28; 10 bases match TRBD1. CDR1 is MDHEN, CDR2 SYDVKM, per germline. The trim removed 4 bases at V and 7 bases at J, leaving 6 bases unmatched. This CDR3 comprises 15 residues. The CDR3 DNA reads as TGTGCCAGCAGTTCATCGGGACAGGGGAGTGAAAAACTGTTTTTT. Protein sequence: CASSSSGQGSEKLFF.

The genes are TRBV4-1 and TRBJ2-1; either TRBD1 or TRBD2 may supply D (5 bases each). Per germline, CDR1 MGHRA and CDR2 YSYEKL. V shed 4 bases and J shed 1 base, with 11 bases lying between them. CDR3 length: 15 residues. The CDR3 reads CASSRMWGSYNEQFF. The CDR3 DNA reads TGCGCCAGCAGCCGGATGTGGGGGTCCTACAATGAGCAGTTCTTC.

The V gene is TRBV10-3, the J gene TRBJ1-1; no firm D call. This CDR3 region has 10 residues. Trimming shortened V by 11 bases and J by 1 base, and 5 bases separated the two germline ends. CDR1 ENHRY and CDR2 SYGVKD come from the germline V gene. CDR3: CAAGNTEAFF. The CDR3 DNA is TGTGCCGCAGGGAACACTGAAGCTTTCTTT.

The DNA of the CDR3 is TGTGCCAGCAGCTCCGTTGGACAGACCAGCTCCTACGAGCAGTACTTC. It specifies CASSSVGQTSSYEQYF. The rearrangement joins TRBV11-1 to TRBJ2-7, with D possibly matching TRBD1 (6 bases). V was pared by 4 bases and J by 0 bases, with 16 bases between. This CDR3 has 16 residues. Germline lookup yields CDR1 SGHAT and CDR2 FQDESV (reference sequence).

The gene calls are TRBV21-1 and TRBJ1-2; the DNA was not compared with TRBD1, the D call given in the table. TRBV21-1 is a listed pseudogene. CDR3 length: 16 residues. CDR3 DNA sequence: TGTGCCAGCAGCAAACTCGGGACAGGGGGCCCCTATGGCTACACCTTC. This codes for CASSKLGTGGPYGYTF.

There are a few counts of this clone. The rearrangement joins TRBV30 to TRBJ1-2; 7 positions match TRBD1. This CDR3 has 13 residues. Losses at the gene ends were 4 bases for V and 5 bases for J; bases not matched to a gene: 7. Germline loops: CDR1 GTSNPN, CDR2 SVGIG (reference sequence). The CDR3 nucleotides read TGTGCCTGGAAGCCCCAGGGGGAATATGGCTACACCTTC. Encoded protein: CAWKPQGEYGYTF.

This chain connects TRBV7-7 to TRBJ2-1, with TRBD2 matching 9 bases. The CDR3 has 15 residues. With V trimmed by 4 bases and J by 6 bases, 7 bases remained unmatched. The germline V gene encodes CDR1 SSHAT and CDR2 FNYEAQ (reference sequence). CDR3 loop: CASSSGTSNFNEQFF. The CDR3 DNA follows: TGTGCCAGCAGCTCCGGGACTAGCAATTTCAATGAGCAGTTCTTC.

V usage is TRBV6-5 and J usage is TRBJ2-7, with D possibly TRBD1 on 5 matching bases. V was shortened by 6 bases and J by 2 bases, with 17 bases between the two germline ends. Germline V gene sequence: CDR1 MNHEY, CDR2 SVGAGI. This CDR3 has 15 amino acids. The DNA for the CDR3 is TGTGCCAGCAGACCTGGGCAGGGCCCCCCCTACGAGCAGTACTTC. Translating it yields CASRPGQGPPYEQYF.

This clone has a single count. The rearrangement uses TRBV6-6 and TRBJ1-5; 7 bases line up with TRBD1. The length of the CDR3 is 16 residues. Per the germline V gene, CDR1 is MNHNY and CDR2 is SVGAGI (reference sequence). V gave up 0 bases and J gave up 6 bases; unmatched junction bases: 8. The CDR3, as DNA: TGTGCCAGCAGTTACTCGGTCTCCAGGGGGACTCAGCCCCAGCATTTT. This codes for CASSYSVSRGTQPQHF.

The V call is TRBV6-2 or TRBV6-3, the J call TRBJ1-1; 8 bases fit TRBD1. The CDR3 has 14 residues. CDR1 is MNHEY, CDR2 SVGEGT, per germline. J lost 7 bases, V lost 5 bases, and 9 bases had no gene match. The CDR3 coding sequence is TGTGCCAGCAGTCGCCTCGGGACAGGTGGTGAAGCTTTCTTT. It yields the protein CASSRLGTGGEAFF.

The chain employs TRBV30 and TRBJ1-1, with TRBD1 matching over 11 bases. The germline V gene encodes CDR1 GTSNPN and CDR2 SVGIG (reference sequence). The V and J ends lost 7 bases and 6 bases, in that order; junction bases with no gene match: 7. The CDR3 contains 13 residues. The CDR3 region is CAYVPGQGAEAFF. The CDR3 DNA is TGTGCCTATGTCCCGGGACAGGGGGCTGAAGCTTTCTTT.

This clone was observed a single time. The chain is built from TRBV28 and TRBJ2-2; 8 positions match TRBD1. The CDR3 consists of 14 residues. Germline trimming cut 5 bases from V and 5 bases from J; bases unmatched to any gene: 4. Germline loops: CDR1 MDHEN, CDR2 SYDVKM. The CDR3 bases are TGTGCCAGCAGTCCCTGGACAGGGACCGGGGAGCTGTTTTTT. It encodes CASSPWTGTGELFF.

The chain uses TRBV6-6 and TRBJ2-1; maybe TRBD1 (6 bases). V lost 2 bases, J lost 3 bases, and 11 bases lay in between. Germline V gene data show CDR1 as MNHNY and CDR2 as SVGAGI (reference sequence). This CDR3 comprises 15 residues. CDR3 amino acids: CASSYGGGFYNEQFF. DNA of the CDR3: TGTGCCAGCAGTTACGGGGGCGGGTTCTACAATGAGCAGTTCTTC.

In its sample, this clone was seen once. This chain connects TRBV19 to TRBJ2-3; 8 bases fit TRBD2. The germline V gene encodes CDR1 LNHDA and CDR2 SQIVND (reference sequence). This CDR3 has 14 residues. The junction had 1 base not matched to a gene; V was cut back by 4 bases and J by 1 base. Here the CDR3 DNA reads TGTGCCAGTAGTAAGACTAGCGGCACAGATACGCAGTATTTT. Amino acid sequence: CASSKTSGTDTQYF.

V and J are TRBV28 and TRBJ1-4; D not resolved. CDR3 length: 14 residues. Trimming shortened V by 5 bases and J by 8 bases, and 15 bases separated the two germline ends. Germline CDR1 and CDR2: MDHEN and SYDVKM. Written as DNA, the CDR3 is TGTGCCAGCAGTGATCCGGGAGACGCGGAAAAACTGTTTTTT. It specifies CASSDPGDAEKLFF.

This chain uses TRBV29-1 with TRBJ1-1; no reliable D call. Trimming removed 3 bases at V and 11 bases at J, with 16 bases between. Germline lookup yields CDR1 SQVTM and CDR2 ANQGSEA. The CDR3 contains 12 residues. DNA of the CDR3: TGCAGCGTTGACGGCCGGGGATTGGGGGCTTTCTTT. As protein: CSVDGRGLGAFF.

The chain uses TRBV2 and TRBJ1-6; D unclear. The length of the CDR3 is 12 residues. Looked up from germline, CDR1 is SNHLY and CDR2 is FYNNEI. V dropped 8 bases and J dropped 8 bases, with 10 bases sitting between them. The CDR3 DNA reads TGTGCCAGCGCGGCTCAGTATTCACCCCTCCACTTT. It codes for CASAAQYSPLHF.

V and J are TRBV9 and TRBJ2-2; 14 nucleotides line up with TRBD2. From germline, CDR1 is SGDLS and CDR2 YYNGEE. This CDR3 has 16 amino acids. The V and J ends lost 3 bases and 5 bases, in that order; junction bases with no gene match: 3. The CDR3 reads CASSAGTSGSTGELFF. In DNA, the CDR3 is TGTGCCAGCAGCGCAGGGACTAGCGGGAGTACCGGGGAGCTGTTTTTT.

The V and J genes are TRBV30 and TRBJ1-6; 8 bases map to TRBD1. Germline V CDR1 and CDR2: GTSNPN, SVGIG (reference sequence). V was pared by 3 bases and J by 0 bases, with 4 bases of the junction left unmatched. CDR3 length equals 16 residues. This CDR3 reads CAWSQGASSYNSPLHF. In DNA form, the CDR3 reads TGTGCCTGGAGCCAGGGGGCGAGCTCCTATAATTCACCCCTCCACTTT.

The chain is built from TRBV19 and TRBJ1-2; D perhaps matches TRBD1 (6 bases). The CDR3 extends over 13 amino acids. V was clipped by 5 bases and J by 7 bases, with 14 bases between them. Germline V gene lookup returns CDR1 LNHDA and CDR2 SQIVND (reference sequence). In DNA, the CDR3 is TGTGCCAGTAGTCGTACAGGGACTTTTGGCTACACCTTC. Translation: CASSRTGTFGYTF.

V and J are TRBV20-1 and TRBJ1-2; perhaps TRBD1 as D (6 bases). V was cut by 3 bases and J by 2 bases, with 16 bases left in between. Germline CDR1 is DFQATT and CDR2 is SNEGSKA (reference sequence). The CDR3 is 15 residues long. The DNA for the CDR3 is TGCAGTGCTAGTTTAGCACAGGGCTTAAACTATGGCTACACCTTC. It codes for CSASLAQGLNYGYTF.

This chain links TRBV19 with TRBJ2-4; 13 bases line up with TRBD2. The CDR3 covers 17 residues. The germline V gene encodes CDR1 LNHDA and CDR2 SQIVND (reference sequence). V lost 8 bases, J lost 2 bases, and 9 bases stayed unmatched. Here the CDR3 reads CASCSRTSGSTKNIQYF. The CDR3 bases are TGTGCCAGTTGTTCCCGGACTAGCGGGAGCACCAAAAACATTCAGTACTTC.

The chain uses TRBV6-2 or TRBV6-3 and TRBJ2-1; 16 bases agree with TRBD2. The germline CDR1 and CDR2 sequences are MNHEY and SVGEGT. The trim removed 5 bases at V and 2 bases at J, leaving 3 bases unmatched. The CDR3 is 17 residues long. As DNA, the CDR3 is TGTGCCAGCAGTGGGACTAGCGGGAGGGCCCCCTACAATGAGCAGTTCTTC. It specifies CASSGTSGRAPYNEQFF.

The chain combines TRBV29-1 with TRBJ1-5; D is ambiguous. The CDR3 extends over 14 amino acids. CDR1 and CDR2 (germline): SQVTM, ANQGSEA. Trimming removed 5 bases at V and 2 bases at J, with 13 bases between. The CDR3 loop reads CSVQTSAGNQPQHF. The CDR3 DNA reads as TGCAGCGTTCAGACCTCGGCGGGCAATCAGCCCCAGCATTTT.

This chain uses TRBV25-1 with TRBJ1-1; 8 bases agree with TRBD1. Trimming removed 8 bases from V and 4 bases from J; junction bases left unmatched: 15. Germline CDR1 reads MGHDK; CDR2 reads SYGVNS. The CDR3 is made up of 16 amino acids. The chain's CDR3 is CASAPMTGAVSTEAFF. CDR3 DNA: TGTGCCAGCGCACCAATGACAGGGGCAGTATCCACTGAAGCTTTCTTT.

This clone has just one count. The CDR3 DNA follows: TGTGCCAGCAGCTTGGTAGGGGCGCCGTACGAGCAGTACTTC. Protein product: CASSLVGAPYEQYF. The rearrangement links TRBV5-4 to TRBJ2-7; possibly TRBD1 for D (5 bases). This CDR3 has 14 residues. Trimming left V 0 bases short and J 4 bases short, with 11 bases between. CDR1 and CDR2 (germline): SGHNT, YYREEE (reference sequence).